Below are 27 T cell receptor beta chains sequenced from a single sample in a study of blood T cell repertoires in COVID-19. Using immunoSEQ multiplex PCR, the repertoire was profiled, and TCRdb retains in-frame clones only, with some absent. The data contain some 290,000 clones, 90% of them seen just once; the ten biggest clones take up roughly 2.8%. Material: peripheral blood. The source is a woman in her twenties or thirties with COVID-19, enrolled during active disease.

The gene calls are TRBV29-1 and TRBJ1-2; tentative D call: TRBD1 (6 bases). Between the trimmed V and J ends, which lost 7 bases and 3 bases, there was a span of 18 bases. The CDR3 has 14 residues. CDR1 and CDR2 (germline): SQVTM, ANQGSEA. The CDR3 loop is CSDGGTPWDYGYTF. CDR3 DNA sequence: TGCAGCGATGGGGGCACACCCTGGGACTATGGCTACACCTTC.

The CDR3 loop is CASSRSIGGGTSTDTQYF. CDR3 sequence (DNA): TGTGCCAGCAGCAGAAGCATCGGCGGGGGGACTAGCACAGATACGCAGTATTTT. The V and J genes are TRBV7-9 and TRBJ2-3; 8 bases map to TRBD2. The junction had 13 bases not matched to a gene; V was cut back by 5 bases and J by 0 bases. The CDR3 consists of 18 residues. Germline CDR1 reads SEHNR; CDR2 reads FQNEAQ (reference sequence).

The V and J genes are TRBV11-2 and TRBJ2-7, with D tentatively TRBD2 (5 bases). Between the trimmed V and J ends, which lost 6 bases and 9 bases, there was a span of 18 bases. Per germline, CDR1 SGHAT and CDR2 FQNNGV. CDR3 size: 13 residues. This chain's CDR3 is CASSLGLLDGQYF. CDR3 in DNA: TGTGCCAGCAGTCTAGGACTTCTCGACGGGCAGTACTTC.

V is TRBV18 and J is TRBJ2-5, with TRBD2 as a possible D gene (5 bases). In germline, CDR1 is KGHSH, CDR2 LQKENI. The V and J ends lost 0 bases and 7 bases respectively, with 12 bases between them. CDR3 length equals 14 residues. The CDR3 sequence: CASSPPVGVGTQYF. DNA for the CDR3: TGTGCCAGCTCACCACCGGTGGGAGTGGGGACCCAGTACTTC.

This rearrangement joins TRBV7-9 to TRBJ2-5; 9 bases align to TRBD1. Per the germline V gene, CDR1 is SEHNR and CDR2 is FQNEAQ (reference sequence). There are 14 residues in the CDR3. Unmatched junction bases numbered 4, after V lost 4 bases and J lost 4 bases. The CDR3 here is CASSWTGDGETQYF. DNA for the CDR3: TGTGCCAGCAGCTGGACAGGGGACGGAGAGACCCAGTACTTC.

This clone appeared many times. The chain links TRBV21-1 to TRBJ2-1; whether TRBD2, the table's D call, matches the DNA was not checked. TRBV21-1 is a pseudogene. CDR3 size: 11 residues. DNA of the CDR3: TGTGCCAGCAGCGCCCGGGACTGTCAGTTCTTC. Translating gives CASSARDCQFF.

The chain is built from TRBV19 and TRBJ2-7, with 10 bases that match TRBD1. CDR1 and CDR2 from the germline V gene are LNHDA and SQIVND (reference sequence). The V and J ends lost 1 base and 0 bases, in that order; junction bases with no gene match: 6. The CDR3 covers 17 residues. The CDR3: CASSIGDRGLSSYEQYF. Written as DNA, the CDR3 is TGTGCCAGTAGTATAGGGGACAGGGGCCTGAGCTCCTACGAGCAGTACTTC. Supplemented by reference TRBV19 and TRBJ2-7, the full variable domain reads DGGITQSPKYLFRKEGQNVTLSCEQNLNHDAMYWYRQDPGQGLRLIYYSQIVNDFQKGDIAEGYSVSREKKESFPLTVTSAQKNPTAFYLCASSIGDRGLSSYEQYFGPGTRLTVT.

On this clone: Given a much more abundant clone one base away, this may be a read error. The chain carries TRBV30 and TRBJ1-2; D ambiguous. The CDR3 spans 13 residues. V shed 1 base and J shed 2 bases, with 8 bases lying between them. CDR1 GTSNPN and CDR2 SVGIG come from the germline V gene (reference sequence). DNA of the CDR3: TGTGCCTGGAGTGAAGGCGGAAACTATGGCTACACCTTC. Translating it yields CAWSEGGNYGYTF.

The rearrangement links TRBV6-4 to TRBJ1-2; 8 nucleotides match TRBD1. With V trimmed by 3 bases and J by 5 bases, 11 bases remained unmatched. This CDR3 contains 16 residues. Germline assignment: CDR1 MRHNA and CDR2 SNTAGT. The CDR3: CASSEPGTGGLYGYTF. The CDR3 nucleotides read TGTGCCAGCAGTGAACCCGGGACAGGTGGGCTATATGGCTACACCTTC.

This clone was seen more than once but under ten times. This rearrangement joins TRBV7-2 to TRBJ2-7, with 13 bases aligning to TRBD2. CDR1 and CDR2 from the germline V gene are SGHTA and FQGNSA. The CDR3 is made up of 14 amino acids. The junction had 4 bases not matched to a gene; V was cut back by 5 bases and J by 6 bases. The CDR3 loop reads CASSPGLAGVEQYF. The CDR3 DNA reads TGTGCCAGCAGCCCAGGACTAGCGGGAGTCGAGCAGTACTTC.

The V call is TRBV30, the J call TRBJ2-1; 10 nucleotides align to TRBD2. The CDR3 extends over 15 amino acids. CDR1 is GTSNPN and CDR2 is SVGIG in the germline V gene (reference sequence). The V and J ends lost 0 bases and 9 bases, in that order; junction bases with no gene match: 8. In nucleotides, the CDR3 is TGTGCCTGGAGTGTACTCCTAGCGGGAGCCGGTGAGCAGTTCTTC. Translated: CAWSVLLAGAGEQFF.

In its sample, this clone was seen once. The rearrangement links TRBV27 to TRBJ1-5; the match to TRBD1 covers 7 bases. This CDR3 is built from 18 residues. Germline trimming cut 1 base from V and 4 bases from J; bases unmatched to any gene: 13. From germline, CDR1 is MNHEY and CDR2 SMNVEV (reference sequence). In DNA, the CDR3 is TGTGCCAGCAGTTTATTTGGACAGGCCCTCGGGGGAAATCAGCCCCAGCATTTT. Translated, it gives CASSLFGQALGGNQPQHF.

In the case of this clone: Distinct nucleotide sequences in the sample also encode this CDR3. The chain links TRBV27 to TRBJ1-2, with TRBD1 as a possible D gene (5 bases). The CDR3 is made up of 13 amino acids. V dropped 5 bases and J dropped 4 bases, with 11 bases sitting between them. CDR1 MNHEY and CDR2 SMNVEV come from the germline V gene (reference sequence). In nucleotides, the CDR3 is TGTGCCAGCAGTCCCGGGACTGGCTATGGCTACACCTTC. Its translation is CASSPGTGYGYTF.

This clone has just one count. This chain uses TRBV5-5 with TRBJ1-3; the D gene is possibly TRBD1 (5 bases). Per germline, CDR1 SGHKS and CDR2 YYEKEE (reference sequence). The CDR3 contains 15 residues. Trimming took 0 bases from V and 4 from J, leaving 11 bases between them. The CDR3: CASSLDRRAGNTIYF. The CDR3 coding sequence is TGTGCCAGCAGCTTGGACAGGAGGGCCGGAAACACCATATATTTT.

The chain employs TRBV3-1 (or the pseudogene TRBV3-2) and TRBJ2-2, with 7 bases fitting TRBD1. The CDR3 sequence is 17 residues long. Trimming removed 5 bases from V and 4 bases from J; junction bases left unmatched: 13. Germline V gene data show CDR1 as LGHDT and CDR2 as YNNKEL (reference sequence). The CDR3 loop is CASSRGPPGQFTGELFF. CDR3 bases: TGTGCCAGCAGCAGGGGTCCCCCGGGACAGTTCACCGGGGAGCTGTTTTTT.

The chain recombines TRBV19 with TRBJ1-5, with TRBD1 identical over 8 bases. V was pared by 7 bases and J by 7 bases, with 9 bases of the junction left unmatched. This CDR3 spans 14 amino acids. Germline values: CDR1 LNHDA, CDR2 SQIVND (reference sequence). CDR3 nucleotides: TGTGCCAGTACGTACCAACAGGGGGGACAGCCCCAGCATTTT. This sequence encodes CASTYQQGGQPQHF.

V and J are TRBV6-5 and TRBJ2-7, with 14 bases lining up with TRBD2. CDR1 MNHEY and CDR2 SVGAGI come from the germline V gene. The ends lost 6 bases at V and 12 bases at J; junction bases unmatched: 10. CDR3 length: 14 residues. CDR3 sequence: CASRAGTSGSSPYF. In nucleotides, the CDR3 is TGTGCCAGCAGAGCTGGGACTAGCGGGAGTTCCCCGTACTTC.

The V call is TRBV5-1, the J call TRBJ2-1; no clear D. V lost 0 bases to trimming and J lost 5 bases, with 6 bases between them. This CDR3 has 13 residues. Germline-derived CDR1 and CDR2 are SGHRS and YFSETQ. The CDR3 nucleotides read TGCGCCAGCAGCTTGGGAGTTGACAATGAGCAGTTCTTC. The encoded protein is CASSLGVDNEQFF. Looking up the rest from reference TRBV5-1 and TRBJ2-1 gives the full variable domain: KAGVTQTPRYLIKTRGQQVTLSCSPISGHRSVSWYQQTPGQGLQFLFEYFSETQRNKGNFPGRFSGRQFSNSRSEMNVSTLELGDSALYLCASSLGVDNEQFFGPGTRLTVL.

This sequence joins TRBV2 and TRBJ2-7; D is undetermined. From germline, CDR1 is SNHLY and CDR2 FYNNEI. The CDR3 extends over 12 amino acids. V lost 3 bases and J 2 bases, leaving 5 bases between the germline ends. The CDR3 here is CASSDSPYEQYF. The CDR3 DNA reads TGTGCCAGCAGTGACAGTCCCTACGAGCAGTACTTC.

The CDR3 loop is CASSPDRGGADTQYF. The CDR3 bases are TGTGCCAGCAGCCCGGACAGGGGGGGCGCAGATACGCAGTATTTT. The chain has TRBV7-9 and TRBJ2-3; 10 bases match TRBD1. CDR3 length: 15 amino acids. The trim removed 5 bases at V and 4 bases at J, leaving 6 bases unmatched. Germline V gene sequence: CDR1 SEHNR, CDR2 FQNEAQ (reference sequence).

This chain connects TRBV4-1 to TRBJ2-7, with 10 bases identical to TRBD2. V lost 3 bases and J lost 3; bases outside the gene matches: 5. CDR3 size: 15 residues. The germline CDR1 and CDR2 sequences are MGHRA and YSYEKL. CDR3 protein: CASSHPSGSVYEQYF. In nucleotides, the CDR3 is TGCGCCAGCAGCCATCCTAGCGGGAGTGTCTACGAGCAGTACTTC.

The chain links TRBV2 to TRBJ2-2; TRBD2 aligns across 7 bases. V lost 4 bases and J lost 0; bases outside the gene matches: 2. The CDR3 spans 15 residues. The germline gives CDR1 SNHLY, CDR2 FYNNEI. CDR3 sequence: CASSGLAANTGELFF. The CDR3 DNA follows: TGTGCCAGCAGTGGGCTAGCGGCGAACACCGGGGAGCTGTTTTTT.

CDR3 sequence (DNA): TGTGCCAGCAGTGCGTTGACAGGGTATAGCAATCAGCCCCAGCATTTT. This sequence encodes CASSALTGYSNQPQHF. The gene calls are TRBV6-1 and TRBJ1-5; TRBD1 matches at 7 bases. In germline, CDR1 is MNHNS, CDR2 SASEGT. The CDR3 is 16 residues long. V lost 4 bases, J lost 0 bases, and 6 bases stayed unmatched.

This clone is a singleton in its sample. This chain joins TRBV2 and TRBJ2-4; the D gene is possibly TRBD2 (6 bases). With 5 bases removed from V and 4 bases from J, the gap between germline ends came to 24 bases. There are 18 residues in the CDR3. CDR1 is SNHLY and CDR2 is FYNNEI in the germline V gene. For the CDR3, the DNA is TGTGCCAGCAGTTCTCCCCAGGGTTCGGGAGCTGAGAAAAACATTCAGTACTTC. It yields the protein CASSSPQGSGAEKNIQYF.

The genes are TRBV14 and TRBJ2-5, with 9 nucleotides matching TRBD1. The CDR3 is 17 residues long. J gave up 3 bases and V 1 base, and 9 bases lay outside the gene matches. Germline CDR1 SGHDN, CDR2 FVKESK. CDR3 in amino acids: CASSQVWDRVGEETQYF. CDR3 coding DNA: TGTGCCAGCAGCCAAGTTTGGGACAGGGTCGGGGAAGAGACCCAGTACTTC.

This chain connects TRBV3-1 (or the pseudogene TRBV3-2) to TRBJ2-7; 8 bases agree with TRBD2. V shed 4 bases and J 1 base; nucleotides not matched to a gene: 6. Germline CDR1 is LGHDT and CDR2 is YNNKEL (reference sequence). The CDR3 spans 15 residues. CDR3 bases: TGTGCCAGCAGCCTCGGACTAGCCGAATCCTACGAGCAGTACTTC. Its protein is CASSLGLAESYEQYF.

This sequence joins TRBV12-3 or TRBV12-4 and TRBJ2-1, with D hard to call. Trimming stripped 2 bases from V and 5 bases from J, with 7 bases between. The CDR3 length is 13 residues. The CDR3 here is CASSLSTNNEQFF. The CDR3 region has the DNA TGTGCCAGCAGTTTATCTACTAACAATGAGCAGTTCTTC.